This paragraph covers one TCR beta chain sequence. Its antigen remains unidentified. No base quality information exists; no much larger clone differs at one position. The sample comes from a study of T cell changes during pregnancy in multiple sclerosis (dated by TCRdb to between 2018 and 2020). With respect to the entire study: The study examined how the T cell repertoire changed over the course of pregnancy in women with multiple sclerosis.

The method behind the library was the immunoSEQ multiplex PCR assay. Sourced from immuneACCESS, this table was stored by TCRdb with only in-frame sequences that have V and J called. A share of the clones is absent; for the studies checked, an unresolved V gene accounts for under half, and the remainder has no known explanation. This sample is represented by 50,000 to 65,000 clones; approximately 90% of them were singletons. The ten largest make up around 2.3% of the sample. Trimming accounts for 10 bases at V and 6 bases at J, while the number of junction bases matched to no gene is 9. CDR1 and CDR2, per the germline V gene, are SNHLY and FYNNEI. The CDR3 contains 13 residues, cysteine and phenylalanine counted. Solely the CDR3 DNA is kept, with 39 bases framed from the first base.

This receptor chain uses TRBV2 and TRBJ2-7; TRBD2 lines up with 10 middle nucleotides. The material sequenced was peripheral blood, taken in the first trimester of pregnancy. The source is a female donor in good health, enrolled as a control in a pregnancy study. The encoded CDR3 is CAIRAGGPGEQYF. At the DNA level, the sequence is TGTGCCATCAGAGCGGGGGGGCCAGGCGAGCAGTACTTC.